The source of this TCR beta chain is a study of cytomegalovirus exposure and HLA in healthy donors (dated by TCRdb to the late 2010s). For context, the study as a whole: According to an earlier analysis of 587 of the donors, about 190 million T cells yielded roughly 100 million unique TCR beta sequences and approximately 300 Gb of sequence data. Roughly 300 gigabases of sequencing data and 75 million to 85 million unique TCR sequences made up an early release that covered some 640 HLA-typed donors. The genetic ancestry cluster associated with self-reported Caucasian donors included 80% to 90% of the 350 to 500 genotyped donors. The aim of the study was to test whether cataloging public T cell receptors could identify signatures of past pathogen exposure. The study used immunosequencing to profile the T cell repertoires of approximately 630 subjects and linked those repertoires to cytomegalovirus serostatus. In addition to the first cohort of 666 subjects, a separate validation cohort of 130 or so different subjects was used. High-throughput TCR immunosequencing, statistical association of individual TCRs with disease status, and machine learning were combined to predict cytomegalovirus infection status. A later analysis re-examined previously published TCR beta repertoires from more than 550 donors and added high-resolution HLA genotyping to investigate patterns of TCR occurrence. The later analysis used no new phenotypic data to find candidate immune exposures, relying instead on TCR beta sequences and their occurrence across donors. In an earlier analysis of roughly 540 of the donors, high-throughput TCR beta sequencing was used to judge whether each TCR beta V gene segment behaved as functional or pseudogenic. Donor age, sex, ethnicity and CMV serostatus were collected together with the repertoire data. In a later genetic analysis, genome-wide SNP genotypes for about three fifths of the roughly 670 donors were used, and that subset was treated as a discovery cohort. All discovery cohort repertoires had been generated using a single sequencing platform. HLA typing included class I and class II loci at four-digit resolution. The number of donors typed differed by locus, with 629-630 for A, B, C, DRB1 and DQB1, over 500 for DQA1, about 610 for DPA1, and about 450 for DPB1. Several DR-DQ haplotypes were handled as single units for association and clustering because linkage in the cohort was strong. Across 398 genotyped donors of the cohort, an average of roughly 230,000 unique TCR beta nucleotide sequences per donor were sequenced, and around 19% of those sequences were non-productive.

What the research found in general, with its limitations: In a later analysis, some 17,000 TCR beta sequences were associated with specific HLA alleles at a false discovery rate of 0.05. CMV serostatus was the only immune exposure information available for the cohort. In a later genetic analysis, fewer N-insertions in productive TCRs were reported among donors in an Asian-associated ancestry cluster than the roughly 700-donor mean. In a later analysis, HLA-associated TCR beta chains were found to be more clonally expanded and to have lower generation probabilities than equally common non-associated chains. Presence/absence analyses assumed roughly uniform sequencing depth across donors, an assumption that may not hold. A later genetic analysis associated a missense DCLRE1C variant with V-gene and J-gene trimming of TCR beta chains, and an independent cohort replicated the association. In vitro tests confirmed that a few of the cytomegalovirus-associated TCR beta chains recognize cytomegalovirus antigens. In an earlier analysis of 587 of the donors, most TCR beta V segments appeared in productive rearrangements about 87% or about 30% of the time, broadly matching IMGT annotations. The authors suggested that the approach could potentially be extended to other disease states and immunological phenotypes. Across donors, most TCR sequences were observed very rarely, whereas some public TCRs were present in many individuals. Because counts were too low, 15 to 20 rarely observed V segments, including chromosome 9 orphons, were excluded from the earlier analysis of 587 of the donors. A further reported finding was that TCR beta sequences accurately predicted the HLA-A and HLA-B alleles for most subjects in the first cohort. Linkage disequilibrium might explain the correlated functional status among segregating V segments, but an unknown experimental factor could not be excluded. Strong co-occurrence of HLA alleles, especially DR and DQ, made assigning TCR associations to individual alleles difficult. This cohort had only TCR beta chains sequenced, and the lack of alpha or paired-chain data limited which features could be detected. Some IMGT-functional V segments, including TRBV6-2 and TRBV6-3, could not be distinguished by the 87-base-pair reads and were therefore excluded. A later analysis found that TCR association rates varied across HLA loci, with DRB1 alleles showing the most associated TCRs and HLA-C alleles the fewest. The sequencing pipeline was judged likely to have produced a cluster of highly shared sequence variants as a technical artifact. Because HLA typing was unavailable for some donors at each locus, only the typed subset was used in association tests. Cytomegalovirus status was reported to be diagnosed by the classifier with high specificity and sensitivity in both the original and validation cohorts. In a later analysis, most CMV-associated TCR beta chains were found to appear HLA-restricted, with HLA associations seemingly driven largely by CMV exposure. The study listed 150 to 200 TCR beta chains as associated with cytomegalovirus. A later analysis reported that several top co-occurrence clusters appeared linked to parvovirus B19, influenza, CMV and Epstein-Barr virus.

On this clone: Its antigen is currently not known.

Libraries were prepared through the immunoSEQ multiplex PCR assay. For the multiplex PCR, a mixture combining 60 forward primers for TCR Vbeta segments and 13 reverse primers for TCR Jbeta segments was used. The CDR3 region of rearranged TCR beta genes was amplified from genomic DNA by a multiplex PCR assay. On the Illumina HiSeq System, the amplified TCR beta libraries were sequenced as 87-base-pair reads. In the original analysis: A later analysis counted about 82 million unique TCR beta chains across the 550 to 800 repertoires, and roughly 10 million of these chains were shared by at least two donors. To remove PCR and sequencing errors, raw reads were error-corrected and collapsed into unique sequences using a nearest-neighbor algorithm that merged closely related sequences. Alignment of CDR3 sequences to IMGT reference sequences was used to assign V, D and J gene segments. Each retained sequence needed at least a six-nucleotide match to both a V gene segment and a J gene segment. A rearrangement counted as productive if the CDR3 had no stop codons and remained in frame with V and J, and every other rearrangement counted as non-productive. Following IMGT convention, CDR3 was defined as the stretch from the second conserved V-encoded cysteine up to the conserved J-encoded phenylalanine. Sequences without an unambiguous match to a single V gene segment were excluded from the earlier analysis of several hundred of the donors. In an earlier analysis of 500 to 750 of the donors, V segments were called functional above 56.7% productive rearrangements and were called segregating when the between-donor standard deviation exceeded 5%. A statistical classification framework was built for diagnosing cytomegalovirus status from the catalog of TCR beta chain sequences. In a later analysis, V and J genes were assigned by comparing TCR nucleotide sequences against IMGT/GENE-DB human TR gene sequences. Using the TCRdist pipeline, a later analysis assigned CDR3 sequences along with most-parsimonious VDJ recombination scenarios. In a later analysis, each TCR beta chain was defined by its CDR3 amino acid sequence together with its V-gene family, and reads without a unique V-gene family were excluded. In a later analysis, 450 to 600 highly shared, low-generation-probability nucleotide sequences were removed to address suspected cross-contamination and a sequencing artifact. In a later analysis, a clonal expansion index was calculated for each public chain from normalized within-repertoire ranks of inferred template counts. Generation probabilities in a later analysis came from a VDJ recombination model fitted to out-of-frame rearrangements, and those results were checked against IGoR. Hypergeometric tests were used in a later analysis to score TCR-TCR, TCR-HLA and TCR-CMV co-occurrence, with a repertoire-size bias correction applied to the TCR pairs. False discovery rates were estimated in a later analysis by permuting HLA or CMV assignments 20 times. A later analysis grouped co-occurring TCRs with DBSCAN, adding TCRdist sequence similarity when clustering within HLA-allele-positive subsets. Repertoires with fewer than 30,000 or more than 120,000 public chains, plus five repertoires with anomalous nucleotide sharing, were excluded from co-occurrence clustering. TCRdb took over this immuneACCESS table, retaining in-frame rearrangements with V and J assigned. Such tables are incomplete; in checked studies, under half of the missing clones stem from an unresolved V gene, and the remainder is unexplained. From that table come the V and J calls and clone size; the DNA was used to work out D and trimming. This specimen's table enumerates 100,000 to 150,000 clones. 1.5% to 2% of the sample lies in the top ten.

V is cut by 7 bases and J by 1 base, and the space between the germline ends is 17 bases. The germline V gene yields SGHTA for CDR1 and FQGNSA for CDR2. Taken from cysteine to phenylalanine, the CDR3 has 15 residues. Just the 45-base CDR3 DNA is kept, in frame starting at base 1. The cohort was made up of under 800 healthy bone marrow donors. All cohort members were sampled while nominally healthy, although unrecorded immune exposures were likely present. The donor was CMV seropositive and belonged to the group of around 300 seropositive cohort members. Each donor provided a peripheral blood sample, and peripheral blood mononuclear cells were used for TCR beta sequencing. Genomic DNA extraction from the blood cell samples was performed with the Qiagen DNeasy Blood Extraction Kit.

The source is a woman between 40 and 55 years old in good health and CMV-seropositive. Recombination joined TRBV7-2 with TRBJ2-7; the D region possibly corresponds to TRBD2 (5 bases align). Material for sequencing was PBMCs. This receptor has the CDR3 CASTREGRGSYEQYF. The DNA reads TGTGCCAGCACCCGAGAGGGCCGAGGGTCCTACGAGCAGTACTTC.